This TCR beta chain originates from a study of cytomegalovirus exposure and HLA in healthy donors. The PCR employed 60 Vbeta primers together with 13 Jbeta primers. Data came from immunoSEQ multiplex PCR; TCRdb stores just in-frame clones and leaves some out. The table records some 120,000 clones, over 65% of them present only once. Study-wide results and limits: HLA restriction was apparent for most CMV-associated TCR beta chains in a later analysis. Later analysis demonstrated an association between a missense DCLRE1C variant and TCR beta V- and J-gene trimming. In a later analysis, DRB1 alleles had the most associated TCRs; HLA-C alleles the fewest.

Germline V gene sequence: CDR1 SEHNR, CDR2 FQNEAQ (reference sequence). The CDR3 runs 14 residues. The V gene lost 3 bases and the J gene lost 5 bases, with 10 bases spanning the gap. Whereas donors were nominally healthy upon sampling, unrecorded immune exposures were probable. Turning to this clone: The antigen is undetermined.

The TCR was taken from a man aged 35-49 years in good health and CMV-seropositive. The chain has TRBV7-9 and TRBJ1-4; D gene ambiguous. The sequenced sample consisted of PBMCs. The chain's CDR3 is CASSFAGWNEKLFF. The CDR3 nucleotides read TGTGCCAGCAGCTTCGCCGGTTGGAATGAAAAACTGTTTTTT.